The rows below give T cell receptor beta chains drawn from one sample of a study of blood T cell repertoires in COVID-19. The protocol was immunoSEQ multiplex PCR, while the TCRdb copy is restricted to in-frame clones and leaves out a portion. The sample holds about 240,000 clones, approximately 90% seen once. The sample consisted of PBMCs or T cells enriched from blood (not recorded which). The origin of the receptors is a woman between 25 and 40 years old who had recovered from COVID-19. Both conserved end residues are part of each CDR3. A D gene is named only where the DNA matches it firmly.

-	16	TRBV5-4	TRBJ1-1	CASSTGAGLGDTEAFF
-	14	TRBV3-1/TRBV3-2	TRBJ1-1	CASSTGHMNTEAFF
TRBD1	15	TRBV4-3	TRBJ1-4	CASSRTGGAGEKLFF
-	22	TRBV3-1/TRBV3-2	TRBJ1-5	CASSQGVCDSTERGYSNQPQHF
TRBD1	14	TRBV28	TRBJ1-2	CASSFPGGADGYTF
TRBD2	14	TRBV7-9	TRBJ2-1	CASSTSGSPDEQFF
-	14	TRBV7-6	TRBJ2-7	CASSLWTEGYEQYF
TRBD1	14	TRBV5-3	TRBJ2-1	CARSNQDRDNEQFF
TRBD1	16	TRBV7-2	TRBJ2-2	CASSLEGQVFTGELFF
TRBD1	15	TRBV27	TRBJ2-7	CASSFRDRDIYEQYF
TRBD1	16	TRBV30	TRBJ1-4	CAWRRRQGRINEKLFF
TRBD1	16	TRBV6-2/TRBV6-3	TRBJ1-5	CASSYADRVENQPQHF
-	13	TRBV28	TRBJ1-2	CASSPAGSYGYTF
-	13	TRBV27	TRBJ1-6	CASSLNRNSPLHF
-	14	TRBV4-3	TRBJ1-1	CASSQEVGPLEAFF
-	16	TRBV18	TRBJ1-1	CASSPTVGGVDTEAFF
TRBD1	14	TRBV29-1	TRBJ1-2	CSVGAARTGHGYTF
-	12	TRBV28	TRBJ1-2	CASRYRVGGYTF
-	13	TRBV18	TRBJ1-1	CASSRTEGTEAFF
TRBD1	15	TRBV19	TRBJ1-5	CASSNFGTGNQPQHF
TRBD1	16	TRBV4-2	TRBJ2-7	CASSLGDREPTYEQYF
TRBD2	12	TRBV5-6	TRBJ2-7	CASSLGLAVQYF
-	13	TRBV7-2	TRBJ1-2	CASSPDNYYGYTF
TRBD2	18	TRBV7-3	TRBJ2-1	CASSLTGISGGFYNEQFF
-	17	TRBV28	TRBJ1-6	CASRQLTAATYNSPLHF
TRBD2	17	TRBV4-3	TRBJ2-7	CASSQGPRPERESEQYF
TRBD2	15	TRBV19	TRBJ2-7	CASSIDLAGGAEQYF
TRBD1	15	TRBV5-8	TRBJ2-1	CASTRPGTGGLEQFF
TRBD1	15	TRBV27	TRBJ1-2	CASSSREGAGYGYTF
TRBD1	14	TRBV6-5	TRBJ1-1	CASSLTGLDTEAFF
TRBD2	16	TRBV9	TRBJ2-1	CASSPYLAGGYNEQFF
-	13	TRBV7-2	TRBJ1-2	CASSTQGTTGFTF
-	11	TRBV6-2/TRBV6-3	TRBJ2-7	CASSQTYEQYF
-	15	TRBV6-2/TRBV6-3	TRBJ2-5	CASSYGGGVGKTQYF
TRBD2	18	TRBV10-3	TRBJ2-7	CANVSSGLAGPGLCEQYF
-	13	TRBV18	TRBJ2-1	CASSPASVNGGFF
-	12	TRBV28	TRBJ1-1	CASSTGNTEAFF
-	14	TRBV27	TRBJ1-2	CASSPTQGTYGYTF
TRBD1	12	TRBV7-3	TRBJ1-2	CASSSTGDGYTF
TRBD1	15	TRBV6-5	TRBJ1-4	CASSREGQGREKLFF
-	14	TRBV9	TRBJ1-6	CASSEGTNLSPLHF
-	15	TRBV28	TRBJ1-3	CASSLGQFSGNTIYF
TRBD1	13	TRBV14	TRBJ2-7	CASSLDRLREQYF
TRBD1	19	TRBV28	TRBJ2-2	CASSLLANWGTDRTGELFF
-	13	TRBV19	TRBJ1-1	CASSSLVGTEAFF
-	15	TRBV5-1	TRBJ2-3	CASSYETTITDTQYF
TRBD2	15	TRBV5-8	TRBJ2-7	CASSFLTSGKNEQYF
-	17	TRBV5-1	TRBJ2-1	CASSSRTLRGSYNEQFF
-	12	TRBV7-9	TRBJ2-1	CASSVDSLVLFF
-	17	TRBV9	TRBJ1-5	CASSASGGGTGNQPQHF
-	14	TRBV2	TRBJ1-3	CASSEALGGNTIYF
-	13	TRBV4-3	TRBJ1-1	CASSGGVQSEAFF
-	15	TRBV7-3	TRBJ2-3	CASSLSTTSTDTQYF
-	16	TRBV28	TRBJ1-5	CASSLPYSGPNQPQHF